Listed here is a single T cell receptor beta chain. Germline-derived CDR1 and CDR2 are KGHSH and LQKENI. The CDR3 contains 16 residues. V lost 2 bases to trimming and J lost 10 bases; unmatched junction nucleotides: 12. This entry comes from a study of blood T cell repertoires in COVID-19. Data came from immunoSEQ multiplex PCR; TCRdb stores just in-frame clones and leaves some out. The sample has 310,000 or so clones, around 90% seen once. The sequenced sample consisted of PBMCs or T cells enriched from blood (not recorded which). The receptor comes from a woman between 18 and 30 years old with acute COVID-19. This chain connects TRBV18 to TRBJ2-2, with TRBD1 matching 8 bases. The CDR3 loop reads CASSPFKPGGVAELFF. As DNA, the CDR3 is TGTGCCAGCTCACCATTCAAACCAGGGGGCGTGGCGGAGCTGTTTTTT.